This T cell receptor beta chain was documented in a study of OX40 agonist ivuxolimab in advanced cancers. Study-wide findings and caveats: There were also nonresponders showing low normalized T-cell clonal expansion.

Only in-frame clones appear in the TCRdb table, and some are missing; sequencing was by immunoSEQ multiplex PCR. The table includes tens of thousands of clones, more than 75% detected once. For this clone: The antigen is unknown.

With V trimmed by 0 bases and J by 3 bases, 9 bases remained unmatched. The CDR3 loop spans 16 amino acids. The germline gives CDR1 SGHRS, CDR2 YFSETQ. This specimen consisted of CD4+ or CD8+ T cells sorted from blood, obtained in a trial of the OX40 agonist ivuxolimab. The receptor was derived from an adult with an advanced solid tumor such as melanoma, head and neck, liver or kidney cancer. The chain employs TRBV5-1 and TRBJ2-7; 7 nucleotides match TRBD1. The CDR3 region has the DNA TGCGCCAGCAGCTTGGAAACCGGGACAGTGGGCTACGAGCAGTACTTC. Its translation: CASSLETGTVGYEQYF.